Sequencing of this T cell receptor (beta chain) was carried out in a study of blood T cell repertoires in COVID-19. Turning to the study itself: Whether acute or convalescent, the COVID-19 samples came from the United States, Italy and Spain. PBMCs, B-cell-depleted T cells, or T cells were the source of the cDNA or gDNA that made up the material.

Original analysis: Reference gene primer amplification in the assay estimated nucleated cell counts. Data came from immunoSEQ multiplex PCR; TCRdb stores just in-frame clones and leaves some out. The V and J calls and clone size are taken from that table; D and trimming were inferred from the DNA. The sample holds 20,000 to 30,000 clones, 65% to 90% seen once. CDR3 length equals 17 residues. CDR1 and CDR2 (germline): LGHNA, YSLEER. V dropped 3 bases and J dropped 6; count of bases not matched to a gene: 16. The receptor was isolated from a woman of 80 years or more with acute or convalescent COVID-19. The genes are TRBV4-3 and TRBJ1-2, with TRBD1 matching 7 bases. Sequenced: peripheral blood. The chain's CDR3 is CASSHAPTGENSDGYTF. The DNA of the CDR3 is TGCGCCAGCAGCCACGCCCCCACAGGGGAAAACTCTGATGGCTACACCTTC.